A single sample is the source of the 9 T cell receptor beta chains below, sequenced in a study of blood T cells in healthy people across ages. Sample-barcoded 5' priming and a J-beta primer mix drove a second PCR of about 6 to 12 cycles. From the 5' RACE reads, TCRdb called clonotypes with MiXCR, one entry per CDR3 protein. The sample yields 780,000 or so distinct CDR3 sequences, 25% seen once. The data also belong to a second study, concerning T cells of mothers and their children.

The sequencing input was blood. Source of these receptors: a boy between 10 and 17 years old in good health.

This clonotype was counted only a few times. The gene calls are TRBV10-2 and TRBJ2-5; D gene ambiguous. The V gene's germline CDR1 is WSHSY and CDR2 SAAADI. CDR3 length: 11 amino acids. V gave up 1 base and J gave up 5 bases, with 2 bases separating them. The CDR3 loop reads CASSEFETQYF. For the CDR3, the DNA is TGCGCCAGCAGTGAGTTCGAGACCCAGTACTTC.

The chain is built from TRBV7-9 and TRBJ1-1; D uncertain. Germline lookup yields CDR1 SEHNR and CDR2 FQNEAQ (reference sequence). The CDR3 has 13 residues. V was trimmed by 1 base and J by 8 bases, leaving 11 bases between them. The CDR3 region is CASSLVLGSEAFF. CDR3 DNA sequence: TGTGCCAGCAGCTTAGTACTGGGTTCGGAAGCTTTCTTT.

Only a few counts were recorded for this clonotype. In nucleotides, the CDR3 is TGTGCCAGCAGTGGACTCGGCTCCTACGAGCAGTACTTC. It is translated as CASSGLGSYEQYF. The rearrangement links TRBV6-1 to TRBJ2-7; D uncertain. Germline V gene lookup returns CDR1 MNHNS and CDR2 SASEGT. This CDR3 region has 13 residues. Trimming shortened V by 4 bases and J by 0 bases, and 7 bases separated the two germline ends.

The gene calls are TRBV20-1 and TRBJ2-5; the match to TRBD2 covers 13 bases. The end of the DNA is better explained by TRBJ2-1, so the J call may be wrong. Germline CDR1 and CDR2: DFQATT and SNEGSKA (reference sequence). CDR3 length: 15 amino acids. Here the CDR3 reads CSASPGLAGPHEQFF. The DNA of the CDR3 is TGCAGTGCTTCTCCGGGACTAGCGGGACCCCATGAGCAGTTCTTC.

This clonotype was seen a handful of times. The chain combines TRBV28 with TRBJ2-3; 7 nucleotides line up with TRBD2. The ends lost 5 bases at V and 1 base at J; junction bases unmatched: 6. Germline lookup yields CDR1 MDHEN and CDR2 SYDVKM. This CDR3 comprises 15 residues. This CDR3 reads CASSPFSGRTDTQYF. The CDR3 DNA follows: TGTGCCAGCAGTCCCTTTAGCGGGCGCACAGATACGCAGTATTTT.

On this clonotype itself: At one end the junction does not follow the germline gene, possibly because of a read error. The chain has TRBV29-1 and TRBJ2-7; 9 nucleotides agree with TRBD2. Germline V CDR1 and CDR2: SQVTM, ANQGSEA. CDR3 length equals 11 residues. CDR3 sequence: CSVEDLAGVFF. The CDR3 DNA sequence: TGCAGCGTTGAAGATTTAGCGGGAGTCTTTTTC.

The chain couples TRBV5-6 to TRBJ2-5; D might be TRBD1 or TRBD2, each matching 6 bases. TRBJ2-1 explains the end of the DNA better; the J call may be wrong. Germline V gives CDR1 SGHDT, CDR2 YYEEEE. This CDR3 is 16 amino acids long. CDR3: CASSAGIQQGFREQFF. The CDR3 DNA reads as TGTGCCAGCAGCGCGGGAATCCAACAGGGCTTCCGTGAGCAGTTCTTC.

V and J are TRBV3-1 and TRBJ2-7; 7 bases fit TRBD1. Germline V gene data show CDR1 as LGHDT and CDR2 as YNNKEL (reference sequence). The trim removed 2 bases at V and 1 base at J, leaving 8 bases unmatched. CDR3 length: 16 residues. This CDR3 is CASSQSPGTDSYEQYF. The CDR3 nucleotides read TGTGCCAGCAGCCAATCACCCGGGACAGATTCCTACGAGCAGTACTTC.

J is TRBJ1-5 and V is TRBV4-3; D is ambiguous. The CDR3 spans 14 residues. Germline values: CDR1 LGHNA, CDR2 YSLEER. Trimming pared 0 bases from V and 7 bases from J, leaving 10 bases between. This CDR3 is CASSQDLGLQPQHF. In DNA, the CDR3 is TGCGCCAGCAGCCAAGATTTGGGTCTCCAGCCCCAGCATTTT.